The table lists the clone carrying this T cell receptor (beta chain) with a count of one. As yet, its antigen is unknown. These data come from a study of shared clonotypes between healthy human individuals. Study context: CD4 naive and memory got three plates each, CD8 naive two, CD8 memory one.

The CDR3 sequence is 16 residues long. With V trimmed by 2 bases and J by 4 bases, 12 bases remained unmatched. Per germline, CDR1 SGHDT and CDR2 YYEEEE. Assay runs were performed at deep level. Assay: immunoSEQ multiplex PCR; the TCRdb copy retains only in-frame clones and omits some. The profile covers roughly 1.4 million clones, with less than 99% appearing a single time and about 0.4% taken by the ten largest. Findings and caveats of the study: Between a handful of donors, naive CD4 clonotypes were shared at a level of approximately 5%. Despite large depth, sorted-subset datasets appeared incompletely sequenced.

The rearrangement links TRBV5-6 to TRBJ2-7; TRBD1 agrees at 7 bases. Sequenced material: naive CD4+ T cells sorted from blood. Subset denoted: CD45RA+ positively selected. The receptor's source is a man aged 30 to 39 in good health. CDR3 nucleotide sequence: TGTGCCAGCAGCTTCAACGGCCCGGGACAGATGTACGAGCAGTACTTC. It encodes CASSFNGPGQMYEQYF.